What follows is one T cell receptor (beta chain) and its context. This CDR3 contains 15 residues. Looked up from germline, CDR1 is MNHNY and CDR2 is SVGAGI (reference sequence). Germline trimming cut 4 bases from V and 4 bases from J; bases unmatched to any gene: 9. Original processing notes: Counts of nucleated cells, estimated from reference gene primer amplification, were obtained. Produced via immunoSEQ multiplex PCR; TCRdb's table is partial and in-frame only. The DNA was the basis for D and trimming; V, J and clone size are from that table. The data show about 99,000 clones, 79% seen once. This sample was included in a study of blood T cell repertoires in COVID-19. Study summary: The samples span acute and convalescent COVID-19 from the United States, Italy and Spain. From T cells, B-cell-depleted T cells, or PBMCs came the material, which was cDNA or gDNA.

The rearrangement links TRBV6-6 to TRBJ1-1; 7 bases agree with TRBD1. The clonotype was recovered from a woman older than 75 with active or convalescent COVID-19. Sequenced sample: peripheral blood. This chain's CDR3 is CASSFLGQAGTEAFF. CDR3 in DNA: TGTGCCAGCAGTTTCTTAGGACAGGCGGGCACTGAAGCTTTCTTT.